These T cell receptor beta chains were read from a single sample in a study of T cells in Graves' hyperthyroidism and ophthalmopathy. Each CDR3 protein gets one entry after TCRdb re-called the multiplex PCR reads with MiXCR. The repertoire consists of more than 650,000 distinct CDR3 sequences, with 13% to 15% occurring once and the leading ten covering roughly a tenth. The sequenced sample was blood. The receptors were gathered from a woman aged 18-29 years with Graves' hyperthyroidism. Each CDR3 is given with its conserved first and last residue. The D gene is left open where the match is weak. The size field is filled for only some rows; it gives once, few, many or a size class.

d_gene: .
v_gene: TRBV6-2/TRBV6-3
abundance: many
len: 15
j_gene: TRBJ1-2
CDR3aa: CASSYSLSTANGYTF
CDR3nt: TGTGCCAGCAGTTACTCGCTTTCGACCGCCAATGGCTACACCTTC

d_gene: .
v_gene: TRBV6-2/TRBV6-3
abundance: many
len: 17
j_gene: TRBJ1-5
CDR3aa: CASSAQSWGVSNQPQHF
CDR3nt: TGTGCCAGCAGCGCGCAAAGCTGGGGGGTGAGCAATCAGCCCCAGCATTTT

d_gene: TRBD1
v_gene: TRBV12-3/TRBV12-4
abundance: .
len: 15
j_gene: TRBJ1-4
CDR3aa: CASSGNDRGYEKLFF
CDR3nt: TGTGCCAGCAGTGGGAATGACAGGGGCTATGAAAAACTGTTTTTT

d_gene: .
v_gene: TRBV11-2
abundance: many
len: 16
j_gene: TRBJ1-6
CDR3aa: CASSLDISTGNSPLHF
CDR3nt: TGTGCCAGCAGCTTAGATATCTCCACAGGGAATTCACCCCTCCACTTT

d_gene: TRBD1
v_gene: TRBV6-2/TRBV6-3
abundance: many
len: 12
j_gene: TRBJ1-1
CDR3aa: CASSYRGPEAFF
CDR3nt: TGTGCCAGCAGTTACAGGGGGCCCGAAGCTTTCTTT

d_gene: .
v_gene: TRBV18
abundance: many
len: 12
j_gene: TRBJ1-1
CDR3aa: CASSTYRTEAFF
CDR3nt: TGTGCCAGCTCAACCTACCGAACTGAAGCTTTCTTT

d_gene: .
v_gene: TRBV5-6
abundance: many
len: 16
j_gene: TRBJ2-5
CDR3aa: CASSSLTGTPAETQYF
CDR3nt: TGTGCCAGCAGCTCACTTACCGGGACCCCCGCCGAGACCCAGTACTTC

d_gene: TRBD1
v_gene: TRBV7-2
abundance: few
len: 16
j_gene: TRBJ2-7
CDR3aa: CASSLQTGTGFREQYF
CDR3nt: TGTGCCAGCAGCCTCCAGACCGGGACAGGGTTTCGGGAGCAGTACTTC

d_gene: TRBD1
v_gene: TRBV18
abundance: many
len: 13
j_gene: TRBJ1-1
CDR3aa: CASSHDRGTEAFF
CDR3nt: TGTGCCAGCTCACATGACAGGGGCACTGAAGCTTTCTTT

d_gene: .
v_gene: TRBV4-1
abundance: .
len: 15
j_gene: TRBJ2-1
CDR3aa: CASSLQGGIYNEQFF
CDR3nt: TGCGCCAGCAGCCTACAGGGCGGGATTTACAATGAGCAGTTCTTC

d_gene: TRBD1
v_gene: TRBV18
abundance: .
len: 15
j_gene: TRBJ2-4
CDR3aa: CASSLTGGDTNIQYF
CDR3nt: TGTGCCAGCTCTCTGACAGGGGGCGACACAAACATTCAGTACTTC

d_gene: TRBD1
v_gene: TRBV19
abundance: .
len: 17
j_gene: TRBJ2-3
CDR3aa: CASLPGQAPLGTDTQYF
CDR3nt: TGTGCCAGTCTCCCGGGACAGGCCCCTTTGGGCACAGATACGCAGTATTTT

d_gene: .
v_gene: TRBV6-5
abundance: few
len: 17
j_gene: TRBJ2-7
CDR3aa: CASSYPLWGSGSYEQYF
CDR3nt: TGTGCCAGCAGTTACCCGCTTTGGGGGAGCGGCTCCTACGAGCAGTACTTC

d_gene: TRBD1
v_gene: TRBV29-1
abundance: .
len: 12
j_gene: TRBJ2-7
CDR3aa: CSVAQGAREQYF
CDR3nt: TGCAGCGTGGCCCAGGGGGCGCGGGAGCAGTACTTC

d_gene: TRBD2
v_gene: TRBV27
abundance: few
len: 13
j_gene: TRBJ2-7
CDR3aa: CASSTGLEHEQYF
CDR3nt: TGTGCCAGCAGTACCGGACTAGAACACGAGCAGTACTTC

d_gene: .
v_gene: TRBV7-9
abundance: few
len: 12
j_gene: TRBJ1-1
CDR3aa: CASSAPRTEAFF
CDR3nt: TGTGCCAGCAGCGCACCTAGGACTGAAGCTTTCTTT

d_gene: .
v_gene: TRBV11-3
abundance: many
len: 16
j_gene: TRBJ2-3
CDR3aa: CASSSRLPGGTDTQYF
CDR3nt: TGTGCCAGCAGCTCGAGACTTCCCGGGGGAACAGATACGCAGTATTTT